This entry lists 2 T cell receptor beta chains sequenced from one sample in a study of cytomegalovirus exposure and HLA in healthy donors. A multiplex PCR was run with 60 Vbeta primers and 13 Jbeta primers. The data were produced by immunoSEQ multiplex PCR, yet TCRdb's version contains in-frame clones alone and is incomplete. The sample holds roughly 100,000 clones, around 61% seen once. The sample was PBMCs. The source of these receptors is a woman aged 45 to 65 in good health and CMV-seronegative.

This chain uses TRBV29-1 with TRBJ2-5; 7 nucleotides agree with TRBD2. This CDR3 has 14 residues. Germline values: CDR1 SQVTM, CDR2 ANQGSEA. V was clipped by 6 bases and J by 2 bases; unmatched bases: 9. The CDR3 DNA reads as TGCAGCGTCCTCAGAGGGACTAATCAAGAGACCCAGTACTTC. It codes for CSVLRGTNQETQYF. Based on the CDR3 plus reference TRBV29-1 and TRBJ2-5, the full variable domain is SAVISQKPSRDICQRGTSLTIQCQVDSQVTMMFWYRQQPGQSLTLIATANQGSEATYESGFVIDKFPISRPNLTFSTLTVSNMSPEDSSIYLCSVLRGTNQETQYFGPGTRLLVL.

CDR3 residues: CASSRTSSDTQYF. CDR3 coding DNA: TGTGCCAGCAGTCGGACTAGTTCAGATACGCAGTATTTT. The chain has TRBV6-5 and TRBJ2-3; 7 bases align to TRBD2. The trim removed 5 bases at V and 4 bases at J, leaving 3 bases unmatched. Per germline, CDR1 MNHEY and CDR2 SVGAGI. The CDR3 has 13 residues.